This T cell receptor beta chain was obtained from a study of T cell changes during pregnancy in multiple sclerosis. TCRdb's table, derived via immunoSEQ multiplex PCR, lists solely in-frame clones and lacks some. The sample records about 40,000 clones, over 80% being singletons. The CDR3 has 15 amino acids. V trimming: 4 bases; J trimming: 3 bases; junction bases outside the gene matches: 6. From germline, CDR1 is MNHNS and CDR2 SASEGT. This sequence joins TRBV6-1 and TRBJ2-7; 10 bases are a match to TRBD2. The receptor was isolated from a female donor in good health, enrolled as a control in a pregnancy study. Sequencing used CD4+ T cells from peripheral blood mononuclear cells, obtained in the third trimester of pregnancy. CDR3 region: CASSGVSSGSYEQYF. CDR3 DNA sequence: TGTGCCAGCAGTGGGGTCTCTAGCGGGAGCTACGAGCAGTACTTC.